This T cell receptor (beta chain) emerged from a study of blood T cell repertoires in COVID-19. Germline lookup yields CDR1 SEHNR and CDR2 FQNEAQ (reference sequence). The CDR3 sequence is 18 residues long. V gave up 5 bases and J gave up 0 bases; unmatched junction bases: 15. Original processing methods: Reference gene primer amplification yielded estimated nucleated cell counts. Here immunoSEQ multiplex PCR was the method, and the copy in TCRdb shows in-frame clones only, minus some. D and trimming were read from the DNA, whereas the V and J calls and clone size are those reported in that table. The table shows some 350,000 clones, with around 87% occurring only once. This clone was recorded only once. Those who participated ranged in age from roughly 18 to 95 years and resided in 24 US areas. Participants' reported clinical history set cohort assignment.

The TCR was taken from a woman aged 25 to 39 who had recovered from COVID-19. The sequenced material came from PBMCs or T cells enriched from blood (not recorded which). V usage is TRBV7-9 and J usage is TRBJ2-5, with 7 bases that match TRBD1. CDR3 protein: CASSPKGAGFVHQETQYF. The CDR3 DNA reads TGTGCCAGCAGCCCGAAGGGGGCGGGCTTCGTCCACCAAGAGACCCAGTACTTC.